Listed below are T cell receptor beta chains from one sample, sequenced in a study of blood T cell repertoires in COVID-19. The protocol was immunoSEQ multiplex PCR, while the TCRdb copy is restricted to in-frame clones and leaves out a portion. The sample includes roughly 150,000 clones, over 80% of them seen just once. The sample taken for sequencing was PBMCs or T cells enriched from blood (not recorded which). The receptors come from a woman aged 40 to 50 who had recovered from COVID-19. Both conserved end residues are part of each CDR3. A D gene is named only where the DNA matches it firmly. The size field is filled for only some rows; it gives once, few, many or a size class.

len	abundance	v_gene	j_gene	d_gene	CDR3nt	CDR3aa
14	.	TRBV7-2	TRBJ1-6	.	TGTGCCAGCAGCTTAGGGACATCACATTCACCCCTCCACTTT	CASSLGTSHSPLHF
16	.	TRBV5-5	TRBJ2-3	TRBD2	TGTGCCAGCTTTCAACCCGGGACTAGCGGGGCAGATACGCAGTATTTT	CASFQPGTSGADTQYF
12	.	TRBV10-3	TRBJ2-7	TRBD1	TGTGCCATCAGTGAGTCGACTGGACAGGCTGACTTC	CAISESTGQADF
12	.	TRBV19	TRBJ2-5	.	TGTGCCAGTAGTACCTCAGGTCAGACCCAGTACTTC	CASSTSGQTQYF
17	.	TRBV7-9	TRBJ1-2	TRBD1	TGTGCCAGCAGCTCTCCGGGACAGGGTTACCTTAACTATGGCTACACCTTC	CASSSPGQGYLNYGYTF
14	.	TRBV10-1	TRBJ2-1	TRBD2	TGCGCCAGCAGTTACGGGACTATCTACAATGAGCAGTTCTTC	CASSYGTIYNEQFF
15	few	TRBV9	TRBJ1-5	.	TGTGCCAGCAGCGATTTCCCAGGGAATAATCAGCCCCAGCATTTT	CASSDFPGNNQPQHF
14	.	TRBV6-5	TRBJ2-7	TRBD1	TGTGCCAGCACCCCCCGGGACAGCCACTACGAGCAGTACTTC	CASTPRDSHYEQYF
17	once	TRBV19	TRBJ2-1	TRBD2	TGTGCCAGTAGTGCCCCGACTAGCGGGGGGGCCAGGAATGAGCAGTTCTTC	CASSAPTSGGARNEQFF
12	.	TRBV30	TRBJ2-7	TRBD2	TGTGCCGTTAGCGGGAGCACTAGATCGCAGTACTTC	CAVSGSTRSQYF
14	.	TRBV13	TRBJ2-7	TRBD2	TGTGCCAGCGGATCCTGGGGAGGGCCCCACGAGCAGTACTTC	CASGSWGGPHEQYF
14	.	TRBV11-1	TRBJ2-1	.	TGTGCCAGCAGCCCTGGACGGGAATACAATGAGCAGTTCTTC	CASSPGREYNEQFF
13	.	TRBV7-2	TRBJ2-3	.	TGTGCCAGCAGCTTTACGGGGACAGATACGCAGTATTTT	CASSFTGTDTQYF
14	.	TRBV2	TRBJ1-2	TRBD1	TGTGCCAGCACGGGACAGGGAACTAACTATGGCTACACCTTC	CASTGQGTNYGYTF
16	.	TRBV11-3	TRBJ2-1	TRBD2	TGTGCCAGCAGCTTAAGTGGGACTAGCCTAAACAATGAGCAGTTCTTC	CASSLSGTSLNNEQFF
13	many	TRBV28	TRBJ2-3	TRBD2	TGTGCCAGCAGTTACAGACTAGCCGGTACGCAGTATTTT	CASSYRLAGTQYF
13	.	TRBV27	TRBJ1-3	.	TGTGCCAGCAGTTTATCGAGGGGAAACACCATATATTTT	CASSLSRGNTIYF
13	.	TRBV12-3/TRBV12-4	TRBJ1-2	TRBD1	TGTGCCAGCAGCAGGGGACAGGACTATGGCTACACCTTC	CASSRGQDYGYTF
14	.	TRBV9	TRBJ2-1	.	TGTGCCAGGAGGGGGTTCCGACTCTACAATGAGCAGTTCTTC	CARRGFRLYNEQFF
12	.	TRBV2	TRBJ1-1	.	TGTGCCAGCACCCAGAGGGTCACTGAAGCTTTCTTT	CASTQRVTEAFF
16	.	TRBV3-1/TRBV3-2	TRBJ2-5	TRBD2	TGTGCCAGCAGCCTAGGGACACTAGCGGGGGCAGAGACCCAGTACTTC	CASSLGTLAGAETQYF
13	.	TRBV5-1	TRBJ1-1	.	TGCGCCAGCAGCTTTCGTGACAGTCCTGAAGCTTTCTTT	CASSFRDSPEAFF
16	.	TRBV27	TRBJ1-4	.	TGTGCCAGCAGTTTACGGTCCGGGACACTCCTGGAAAAACTGTTTTTT	CASSLRSGTLLEKLFF
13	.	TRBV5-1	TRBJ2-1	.	TGCGCCAGCAGCATTGGCTCGGGGAATGAGCAGTTCTTC	CASSIGSGNEQFF
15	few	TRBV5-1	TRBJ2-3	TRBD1	TGCGCCAGCAGCGTTGGACAGGGGAGTACAGATACGCAGTATTTT	CASSVGQGSTDTQYF
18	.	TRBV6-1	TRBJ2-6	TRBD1	TGTGCCAGCAGTGGGACCGGGACAGGGGGCGCTGGGGCCAACGTCCTGACTTTC	CASSGTGTGGAGANVLTF
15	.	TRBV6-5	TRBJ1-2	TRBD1	TGTGCCAGCAGTCACTCGACGACAGGGGACTATGGCTACACCTTC	CASSHSTTGDYGYTF
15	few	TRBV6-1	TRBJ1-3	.	TGTGCCAGCAGTGAAACCCTGGACAGACGGAACACCATATATTTT	CASSETLDRRNTIYF
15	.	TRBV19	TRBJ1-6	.	TGTGCCAGTAGTAGGGGGCCGCAAGCGGATTCACCCCTCCACTTT	CASSRGPQADSPLHF